Listed below are T cell receptor beta chains from one sample, sequenced in a study of T cell responses to AZD1222 COVID-19 vaccine. TCRdb's table, derived via immunoSEQ multiplex PCR, lists solely in-frame clones and lacks some. Counted here are more than 110,000 clones, over 85% occurring once; the ten biggest clones make up just over 5.5%. This material consisted of peripheral blood, taken on day 0 of AZD1222 vaccination. These receptors all stem from an adult in good health. Both conserved end residues are part of each CDR3. The D gene is left open where the match is weak. A clone size is listed for some rows: how often the clone was seen (once, few, many), or a class if it is expanded.

j_gene	abundance	v_gene	d_gene	CDR3nt	CDR3aa
TRBJ2-2	NA	TRBV2	NA	TGTGCCAGCAGTCTGGCTGCGACCGGGGAGCTGTTTTTT	CASSLAATGELFF
TRBJ2-3	NA	TRBV7-2	NA	TGTGCCAGCAGCTTAGATGGGTCCACAGATACGCAGTATTTT	CASSLDGSTDTQYF
TRBJ1-5	NA	TRBV5-6	NA	TGTGCCAGCAGCTTCGGTCATAGCAATCAGCCCCAGCATTTT	CASSFGHSNQPQHF
TRBJ2-4	NA	TRBV4-3	NA	TGCGCCAGCAGCCAAGATTACAGGGGCGGGGACATTCAGTACTTC	CASSQDYRGGDIQYF
TRBJ2-7	once	TRBV3-1/TRBV3-2	NA	TGTGCCAGCAGCCAAGATATCAACGAGCAGTACTTC	CASSQDINEQYF
TRBJ2-7	NA	TRBV7-7	NA	TGTGCTAGCAGCTCCGGACCGCACTACGAGCAGTACTTC	CASSSGPHYEQYF
TRBJ1-3	NA	TRBV11-2	NA	TGTGCCAGCAGCCCGTCGGAGCTCGTCCGAAACACCATATATTTT	CASSPSELVRNTIYF
TRBJ1-4	NA	TRBV5-1	TRBD1	TGCGCCAGCAGCCCGGGACAGGGGAATGAAAAACTGTTTTTT	CASSPGQGNEKLFF
TRBJ2-1	NA	TRBV28	NA	TGTGCCAGCAGTCCCACTGGAGGGTACAATGAGCAGTTCTTC	CASSPTGGYNEQFF
TRBJ2-7	NA	TRBV19	NA	TGTGCCAGTAGTACTAAACCGGGACAAGGGCCCTACGAGCAGTACTTC	CASSTKPGQGPYEQYF
TRBJ2-5	NA	TRBV5-1	NA	TGCGCCAGCAGCTTGGACGGGAGAGGCCAAGAGACCCAGTACTTC	CASSLDGRGQETQYF
TRBJ1-2	NA	TRBV2	TRBD1	TGTGCCAGCAGTGAGCTGGGACAGTCCTATGGCTACACCTTC	CASSELGQSYGYTF
TRBJ1-1	NA	TRBV4-2	NA	TGTGCCAGCAGCCAATGGGGTTTAGGGACTGAAGCTTTCTTT	CASSQWGLGTEAFF
TRBJ2-1	NA	TRBV5-6	NA	TGTGCCAGCAGCTTTTTGGTCAATGAGCAGTTCTTC	CASSFLVNEQFF
TRBJ1-6	NA	TRBV28	TRBD1	TGTGCCATCGAAACAGGGGCCTATAATTCACCCCTCCACTTT	CAIETGAYNSPLHF
TRBJ1-2	NA	TRBV30	NA	TGTGCCTGGAGCTTACAGATTAACTATGGCTACACCTTC	CAWSLQINYGYTF
TRBJ1-2	NA	TRBV4-3	NA	TGCGCCAGCAGTCAGAGGGGGGATGGCTACACCTTC	CASSQRGDGYTF
TRBJ1-3	NA	TRBV7-2	NA	TGTGCCAGCAGCCACGGGAACTCTGGAAACACCATATATTTT	CASSHGNSGNTIYF
TRBJ1-2	NA	TRBV2	NA	TGTGCCAGCAGTGAACAACCGTTAAAAACAGGGAGCTATGGCTACACCTTC	CASSEQPLKTGSYGYTF
TRBJ2-1	NA	TRBV9	NA	TGTGCCAGCAGCGGTTACAATGAGCAGTTCTTC	CASSGYNEQFF
TRBJ1-2	NA	TRBV14	NA	TGTGCCAGCAATAAGAGGGTAGGGGCAGGGTATTACTATGGCTACACCTTC	CASNKRVGAGYYYGYTF
TRBJ1-2	NA	TRBV5-4	TRBD1	TGTGCCAGCAGCTTGGACGCAGGGGGCGGTGGCTACACCTTC	CASSLDAGGGGYTF
TRBJ1-1	NA	TRBV3-1/TRBV3-2	NA	TGTGCCAGCAGCCAACCCGGGGAAACTGAAGCTTTCTTT	CASSQPGETEAFF